The clone carrying this TCR beta chain was detected a few times. Antigen unknown. Sample donors were healthy Caucasian individuals that came from Russia, aged 6 to 90. The sample is drawn from a study of blood T cells in healthy people across ages. General study points: Diversity estimates from one million T cells were considered underestimates. CMV infection status of these donors was not known. Higher diversity, along with more naive CD4+ cells, distinguished long-lived donors from aged donors.

Germline V lookup: CDR1 MNHEY, CDR2 SMNVEV (reference sequence). CDR3 length: 15 amino acids. Trimming removed 4 bases at V and 1 base at J, with 13 bases between. A J-beta primer mix and a sample-barcoded 5' primer were used in a second PCR of roughly 6 to 11 cycles. TCRdb re-called the 5' RACE reads with MiXCR, one entry per CDR3 protein. The repertoire has about 1.8 million distinct CDR3 sequences, around half of them found once; the top ten carry around 2.1%. This chain uses TRBV27 with TRBJ2-5, with D possibly matching TRBD2 (6 bases). The TCR comes from a middle-aged woman in good health. Material: blood. The CDR3 region is CASSSSPGAQETQYF. CDR3 nucleotides: TGTGCCAGCAGTTCTAGCCCGGGAGCCCAAGAGACCCAGTACTTC.